This TCR beta chain was observed in a study of cytomegalovirus exposure and HLA in healthy donors. CDR3 size: 14 residues. V lost 4 bases to trimming and J lost 7 bases; unmatched junction nucleotides: 8. Germline V CDR1 and CDR2: MNHEY, SMNVEV (reference sequence). In the PCR, 60 Vbeta and 13 Jbeta primers were used. The table came from immunoSEQ multiplex PCR; TCRdb's copy has only in-frame clones and leaves some out. The sample consists of about 140,000 clones, 65% to 80% of them appearing once. The rearrangement links TRBV27 to TRBJ1-2, with 8 nucleotides matching TRBD1. This TCR was sampled from a male donor in good health and CMV-seropositive. The specimen was PBMCs. The CDR3 here is CASSSPDRGLGYTF. CDR3 coding DNA: TGTGCCAGCAGTTCACCCGACAGGGGTCTTGGCTACACCTTC.